What follows are 19 T cell receptor beta chains derived from one specimen sequenced in a study of naive and memory T cell subsets. Study results and caveats: Possibly reflecting memory cells re-expressing CD45RA, a few larger clonotypes occurred in naive repertoires, especially CD8.

Both TRBC1 and TRBC2 were covered by a beta constant-region primer of two equimolar oligonucleotides. The ligated cDNA underwent four PCR rounds using SP2 and nested alpha and beta constant-region primers. Each CDR3 protein gets one entry after TCRdb re-called the UMI-ligation and nested PCR reads with MiXCR. The sample holds 120,000 to 150,000 distinct CDR3 sequences, about 20% seen once. For these receptors, no antigen is known. Source material: naive CD8+ T cells from blood. These receptors were collected from a human donor in good health.

The chain is built from TRBV27 and TRBJ2-1; 8 nucleotides match TRBD2. CDR3 length equals 15 residues. V lost 2 bases to trimming and J lost 4 bases; unmatched junction nucleotides: 4. Germline V gives CDR1 MNHEY, CDR2 SMNVEV (reference sequence). Here the CDR3 reads CASSLRASGYNEQFF. For the CDR3, the DNA is TGTGCCAGCAGTTTAAGAGCTAGCGGGTACAATGAGCAGTTCTTC.

This chain connects TRBV20-1 to TRBJ2-1; TRBD2 matches 9 bases. Trimming cost V 3 bases and J 4 bases; bases outside gene matches: 7. The CDR3 sequence is 15 residues long. CDR1 is DFQATT, CDR2 SNEGSKA, per germline (reference sequence). The CDR3 region has the DNA TGCAGTGCTAGGGTAGGCGGGAGGGGGTACAATGAGCAGTTCTTC. It translates to CSARVGGRGYNEQFF.

The chain is built from TRBV4-1 and TRBJ2-7; D unresolved. The CDR3 contains 14 residues. Trimming stripped 4 bases from V and 3 bases from J, with 13 bases between. Germline V gives CDR1 MGHRA, CDR2 YSYEKL. This chain's CDR3 is CASSRLQSDYEQYF. DNA for the CDR3: TGCGCCAGCAGCCGGTTACAGAGCGACTACGAGCAGTACTTC.

The J gene is TRBJ2-1, the V gene TRBV12-3 or TRBV12-4; D is undetermined. The V gene lost 3 bases and the J gene lost 8 bases, with 14 bases spanning the gap. The CDR3 has 14 residues. DNA for the CDR3: TGTGCCAGCAGTTTTGGCAGGCCCTCGGATGAGCAGTTCTTC. It encodes CASSFGRPSDEQFF.

This clonotype occurred a few times. The J gene is TRBJ2-1, the V gene TRBV4-3, with 9 bases that match TRBD2. The CDR3 runs to 19 residues. Germline trimming cut 0 bases from V and 5 bases from J; bases unmatched to any gene: 14. Germline V gives CDR1 LGHNA, CDR2 YSLEER. Written as DNA, the CDR3 is TGCGCCAGCAGCCAAGATAAGTCTAGCGGGATTCTTTCCCACAATGAGCAGTTCTTC. Encoded protein: CASSQDKSSGILSHNEQFF.

This clonotype was counted a few times. This chain connects TRBV6-6 to TRBJ1-1, with D possibly matching TRBD1 (6 bases). This CDR3 comprises 15 residues. V lost 2 bases, J lost 5 bases, and 15 bases lay in between. The germline V gene has CDR1 MNHNY and CDR2 SVGAGI (reference sequence). CDR3 nucleotide sequence: TGTGCCAGCAGTTACGGGACACCAGCGATAACTGAAGCTTTCTTT. As protein: CASSYGTPAITEAFF.

This clonotype was observed a handful of times. V gene TRBV15 combines with J gene TRBJ2-7; 11 bases match TRBD2. This CDR3 is 15 amino acids long. Trimming took 8 bases from V and 0 from J; bases not matched to a gene: 6. Germline V CDR1 and CDR2: LNHNV, YYDKDF (reference sequence). CDR3 region: CATGLAGGISYEQYF. DNA for the CDR3: TGTGCCACCGGGCTAGCGGGAGGTATCTCCTACGAGCAGTACTTC.

This clonotype has only a few counts. This rearrangement joins TRBV24-1 to TRBJ2-1, with no clear D. Germline values: CDR1 KGHDR, CDR2 SFDVKD. V was shortened by 4 bases and J by 5 bases, with 11 bases between the two germline ends. This CDR3 spans 14 amino acids. The CDR3, as DNA: TGTGCCACCAGTGAACTTAAAACCGACAATGAGCAGTTCTTC. This translates into CATSELKTDNEQFF.

This chain links TRBV14 with TRBJ2-1, with 7 bases aligning to TRBD1. The CDR3 totals 15 residues. J gave up 5 bases and V 2 bases, and 6 bases lay outside the gene matches. Germline CDR1 and CDR2: SGHDN and FVKESK. CDR3 bases: TGTGCCAGCAGCCAAACAGGGGCCCTGAACAATGAGCAGTTCTTC. Its translation: CASSQTGALNNEQFF.

V gene TRBV15 combines with J gene TRBJ2-7; no clear D gene. The CDR3 is 14 amino acids. The V gene lost 4 bases and the J gene lost 4 bases, with 14 bases spanning the gap. Germline values: CDR1 LNHNV, CDR2 YYDKDF (reference sequence). The CDR3 here is CATSNSQLRYEQYF. The CDR3 DNA sequence: TGTGCCACCAGCAACTCCCAGCTACGGTACGAGCAGTACTTC.

This clonotype occurred a few times. The chain employs TRBV7-9 and TRBJ1-1; TRBD1 aligns across 7 bases. J gave up 8 bases and V 0 bases, and 9 bases lay outside the gene matches. This CDR3 has 15 amino acids. Germline CDR1 and CDR2: SEHNR and FQNEAQ (reference sequence). The CDR3 DNA reads as TGTGCCAGCAGCTTAGCCCCCGGGACAGAGACCGAAGCTTTCTTT. Its protein is CASSLAPGTETEAFF.

The rearrangement uses TRBV20-1 and TRBJ2-7; a weak D match, TRBD1 (5 bases). From germline, CDR1 is DFQATT and CDR2 SNEGSKA (reference sequence). The CDR3 has 14 amino acids. V gave up 0 bases and J gave up 5 bases, with 14 bases separating them. CDR3 protein: CSARDQGGLNEQYF. CDR3 in DNA: TGCAGTGCTAGAGATCAGGGCGGTCTTAACGAGCAGTACTTC.

The chain recombines TRBV6-5 with TRBJ2-7; 7 nucleotides agree with TRBD1. The V gene end was trimmed by 0 bases and the J gene end by 5 bases; junction bases not matched to a gene: 4. The germline V gene encodes CDR1 MNHEY and CDR2 SVGAGI. The CDR3 is made up of 14 amino acids. This CDR3 is CASSYSFQGDEQYF. As DNA, the CDR3 is TGTGCCAGCAGTTACTCGTTTCAGGGGGACGAGCAGTACTTC.

This clonotype was counted only a few times. The chain couples TRBV4-3 to TRBJ2-7, with D uncertain. This CDR3 is 16 amino acids long. V was shortened by 1 base and J by 3 bases, with 16 bases between the two germline ends. Germline values: CDR1 LGHNA, CDR2 YSLEER. CDR3 region: CASSQGGPDGFYEQYF. The CDR3 DNA reads as TGCGCCAGCAGCCAAGGAGGTCCAGACGGGTTCTACGAGCAGTACTTC.

The CDR3 DNA sequence: TGCGCCAGCAGCCAAGGGACTAGCGTCTACGAGCAGTACTTC. Protein product: CASSQGTSVYEQYF. V and J are TRBV4-1 and TRBJ2-7, with 9 bases fitting TRBD2. The V and J ends lost 1 base and 3 bases, in that order; junction bases with no gene match: 1. CDR1 is MGHRA and CDR2 is YSYEKL in the germline V gene. The CDR3 loop spans 14 amino acids.

The table lists this clonotype with a few counts. This chain uses TRBV28 with TRBJ2-1, with 7 positions matching TRBD2. V gave up 2 bases and J gave up 9 bases; unmatched junction bases: 7. The CDR3 covers 14 residues. Germline CDR1 reads MDHEN; CDR2 reads SYDVKM. CDR3 amino acids: CASSLGLGGIEQFF. The CDR3 DNA reads TGTGCCAGCAGTTTAGGGTTGGGAGGGATTGAGCAGTTCTTC.

This clonotype has a count of ten or more. This chain links TRBV27 with TRBJ2-1; 9 bases are shared with TRBD2. Trimming cost V 3 bases and J 3 bases; bases outside gene matches: 0. This CDR3 spans 14 amino acids. CDR1 MNHEY and CDR2 SMNVEV come from the germline V gene (reference sequence). CDR3 nucleotide sequence: TGTGCCAGCAGTTTGACTAGCGGCTACAATGAGCAGTTCTTC. Translated: CASSLTSGYNEQFF.

The chain couples TRBV12-5 to TRBJ2-1, with TRBD2 matching over 10 bases. The CDR3 length is 16 residues. After removal of 5 bases from V and 2 bases from J, the junction contained 6 bases not matched to a gene. The germline V gene has CDR1 LGHNT and CDR2 FRNRAP. The CDR3 loop reads CASGTGLAAPYNEQFF. The CDR3 coding sequence is TGTGCTAGTGGTACTGGACTAGCGGCACCCTACAATGAGCAGTTCTTC.

This clonotype was seen a few times. V is TRBV5-8 and J is TRBJ2-7, with a tentative D call TRBD1 (6 bases). Germline loops: CDR1 SGHTS, CDR2 YDEGEE. V was trimmed by 2 bases and J by 4 bases, leaving 19 bases between them. The CDR3 runs 16 residues. The CDR3 loop is CASSLYGTRVLYEQYF. The CDR3 DNA reads TGTGCCAGCAGCTTATATGGGACACGCGTTTTATACGAGCAGTACTTC.